This T cell receptor beta chain was profiled in a study of CXCR3-negative and CXCR3-positive naive CD8 T cells. Overall study: The libraries together contributed some 140 million TRB reads, each supplying about 1.5 +/- 0.3 million.

Regarding the study as a whole: Upon cryopreservation, CXCR3 expression partially decreased, and most assays used fresh PBMCs. In naive cells, CXCR3-negative and CXCR3-positive subsets had similar TRBV-TRBJ usage; memory cells differed.

This CDR3 has 15 residues. Looked up from germline, CDR1 is SQVTM and CDR2 is ANQGSEA. Libraries were UMI-labeled 5' RACE TRB cDNA. With the 5' RACE reads reprocessed, TCRdb shows one record per CDR3 protein and no DNA. The listing contains more than 45,000 distinct CDR3 sequences. With regard to this clonotype: No antigen is known for it.

This clonotype was obtained from a human donor in good health. Some clones in this sample may be carry-over from other donors' samples. The gene calls are TRBV29-1 and TRBJ2-3; the TCRdb D gene call, TRBD1, has no DNA to confirm it. Sequenced sample: memory CD8+ T cells from blood. CDR3 sequence reads: CSVDFGDRGSDTQYF.